Listed here are 29 T cell receptor beta chains from one sample, sequenced in a study of CD8 T cells in Susac syndrome. An input of about 0.5 to 1 ug of RNA was subjected to reverse transcription using random hexamers. One entry per CDR3 protein results from TCRdb running MiXCR on the immunoSEQ multiplex PCR reads. The repertoire holds around 270,000 distinct CDR3 sequences, with 89% as singletons. The sample taken for sequencing was CD8+ T cells from PBMCs. The receptors shown here come from a human donor with multiple sclerosis.

This sequence joins TRBV12-3 or TRBV12-4 and TRBJ2-2; D tentatively fits TRBD1 or TRBD2 (5 bases each). The CDR3 covers 15 residues. Trimming removed 4 bases at V and 4 bases at J, with 13 bases between. For the CDR3, the DNA is TGTGCCAGCAGTTCGGGGCATAGGGGCACCGGGGAGCTGTTTTTT. Amino acids: CASSSGHRGTGELFF.

The genes are TRBV12-3 or TRBV12-4 and TRBJ2-3; D unresolved. V lost 5 bases, J lost 2 bases, and 14 bases lay in between. This CDR3 region has 15 residues. The CDR3 region has the DNA TGTGCCAGCAGTCACTCCCCCGGCAACACAGATACGCAGTATTTT. Protein sequence: CASSHSPGNTDTQYF.

This clonotype has just a few counts. V is TRBV11-2 and J is TRBJ2-5; D not resolved. This CDR3 is built from 13 residues. The V gene lost 8 bases and the J gene lost 1 base, with 11 bases spanning the gap. Germline V gene sequence: CDR1 SGHAT, CDR2 FQNNGV. DNA for the CDR3: TGTGCCAGCGCAGGCTACTTCCAAGAGACCCAGTACTTC. Translation: CASAGYFQETQYF.

With respect to this clonotype: The junction and the germline gene differ at one end; a read error may be behind it. V usage is TRBV10-3 and J usage is TRBJ2-7; D ambiguous. The length of the CDR3 is 14 residues. The germline gives CDR1 ENHRY, CDR2 SYGVKD. The CDR3 protein is CAISESGGPYEQHF. In nucleotides, the CDR3 is TGTGCCATCAGTGAGTCTGGTGGCCCCTACGAGCAGCACTTC.

The rearrangement links TRBV7-8 to TRBJ2-7; TRBD2 matches 10 bases. V trimming: 3 bases; J trimming: 0 bases; junction bases outside the gene matches: 8. Germline assignment: CDR1 SGHVS and CDR2 FQNEAQ. The CDR3 consists of 17 residues. CDR3: CASSFAAGGFNSYEQYF. CDR3 nucleotide sequence: TGTGCCAGCAGCTTTGCAGCGGGAGGGTTTAACTCCTACGAGCAGTACTTC.

The chain carries TRBV27 and TRBJ2-7, with D possibly TRBD2 on 5 matching bases. From germline, CDR1 is MNHEY and CDR2 SMNVEV (reference sequence). The CDR3 consists of 12 residues. The V gene lost 10 bases and the J gene lost 2 bases, with 12 bases spanning the gap. The CDR3 DNA sequence: TGTGCCACCTTACGGGGTACCTACGAGCAGTACTTC. It codes for CATLRGTYEQYF.

V usage is TRBV15 and J usage is TRBJ2-1, with D perhaps matching TRBD1 (5 bases). V was pared by 5 bases and J by 8 bases, with 19 bases between. Germline V gives CDR1 LNHNV, CDR2 YYDKDF (reference sequence). The CDR3 extends over 15 amino acids. CDR3 amino acids: CATSPGRQFTHEQFF. The CDR3 DNA reads as TGTGCCACCAGCCCTGGTCGACAGTTTACCCATGAGCAGTTCTTC. The whole variable domain, filled in from reference TRBV15 and TRBJ2-1, reads DAMVIQNPRYQVTQFGKPVTLSCSQTLNHNVMYWYQQKSSQAPKLLFHYYDKDFNNEADTPDNFQSRRPNTSFCFLDIRSPGLGDTAMYLCATSPGRQFTHEQFFGPGTRLTVL.

The chain links TRBV6-6 to TRBJ2-7; D assignment may be TRBD1 or TRBD2 (5 bases each). The V and J ends lost 2 bases and 5 bases respectively, with 16 bases between them. CDR3 length: 15 residues. Germline CDR1 reads MNHNY; CDR2 reads SVGAGI (reference sequence). CDR3 sequence: CASSYEGTLSHEQYF. The CDR3, as DNA: TGTGCCAGCAGTTACGAGGGGACCCTTTCCCACGAGCAGTACTTC.

The V call is TRBV11-2, the J call TRBJ2-2; 13 nucleotides agree with TRBD2. J gave up 8 bases and V 1 base, and 4 bases lay outside the gene matches. The CDR3 totals 16 residues. Per germline, CDR1 SGHAT and CDR2 FQNNGV. The CDR3 loop is CASSLGGLAGTGELFF. DNA of the CDR3: TGTGCCAGCAGCTTAGGGGGACTAGCGGGAACAGGGGAGCTGTTTTTT.

The chain joins TRBV20-1 to TRBJ2-7; 7 nucleotides agree with TRBD2. The CDR3 length is 14 residues. After removal of 3 bases from V and 1 base from J, the junction contained 6 bases not matched to a gene. Germline CDR1 and CDR2: DFQATT and SNEGSKA (reference sequence). In DNA form, the CDR3 reads TGCAGTGCTAGCGGGAGGATGCTTTCCTACGAGCAGTACTTC. This translates into CSASGRMLSYEQYF.

The rearrangement uses TRBV12-3 or TRBV12-4 and TRBJ1-1; D unresolved. V was trimmed by 4 bases and J by 0 bases, leaving 24 bases between them. The CDR3 extends over 19 amino acids. This CDR3 reads CASSSSDWPRFLMNTEAFF. The CDR3 coding sequence is TGTGCCAGCAGTTCTTCTGACTGGCCTAGATTTCTCATGAACACTGAAGCTTTCTTT.

This chain joins TRBV25-1 and TRBJ1-5; 7 bases match TRBD1. There are 14 residues in the CDR3. Germline trimming cut 2 bases from V and 7 bases from J; bases unmatched to any gene: 5. Germline loops: CDR1 MGHDK, CDR2 SYGVNS. This CDR3 reads CASSERGGRQPQHF. The CDR3 DNA sequence: TGTGCCAGCAGTGAAAGAGGGGGCAGGCAGCCCCAGCATTTT.

This sequence joins TRBV9 and TRBJ2-7, with 11 bases aligning to TRBD1. The CDR3 totals 15 residues. Germline CDR1 and CDR2: SGDLS and YYNGEE. The junction had 9 bases not matched to a gene; V was cut back by 4 bases and J by 6 bases. The CDR3 coding sequence is TGTGCCAGCAGCCGCACGGGACAGGGGGTGTCCGAGCAGTACTTC. It codes for CASSRTGQGVSEQYF. The entire variable domain, with the rest obtained from reference TRBV9 and TRBJ2-7, is as follows: DSGVTQTPKHLITATGQRVTLRCSPRSGDLSVYWYQQSLDQGLQFLIQYYNGEERAKGNILERFSAQQFPDLHSELNLSSLELGDSALYFCASSRTGQGVSEQYFGPGTRLTVT.

This clonotype was seen a single time. The chain recombines TRBV7-9 with TRBJ1-1; D gene uncertain. Germline CDR1 reads SEHNR; CDR2 reads FQNEAQ (reference sequence). The CDR3 totals 12 residues. Trimming removed 1 base from V and 6 bases from J, with 6 bases in between. Here the CDR3 reads CASSLVPAEAFF. The DNA of the CDR3 is TGTGCCAGCAGCTTAGTTCCGGCTGAAGCTTTCTTT.

The rearrangement links TRBV19 to TRBJ2-7; 14 positions match TRBD2. J lost 6 bases, V lost 4 bases, and 5 bases had no gene match. The CDR3 sequence is 15 residues long. CDR1 is LNHDA and CDR2 is SQIVND in the germline V gene (reference sequence). The CDR3 DNA follows: TGTGCCAGTAGTACCGGGACTAGCGGGGGATCCGAGCAGTACTTC. Translating gives CASSTGTSGGSEQYF.

The chain links TRBV7-9 to TRBJ2-7; 9 bases match TRBD1. The CDR3 loop spans 14 amino acids. V trimming: 2 bases; J trimming: 3 bases; junction bases outside the gene matches: 2. Per the germline V gene, CDR1 is SEHNR and CDR2 is FQNEAQ (reference sequence). The CDR3 region is CASSLRGQGYEQYF. The CDR3 region has the DNA TGTGCCAGCAGCTTAAGGGGACAGGGCTACGAGCAGTACTTC.

The genes are TRBV6-6 and TRBJ1-2; a weak D match, TRBD1 (6 bases). V lost 4 bases and J lost 5, with 14 bases in between. From germline, CDR1 is MNHNY and CDR2 SVGAGI (reference sequence). This CDR3 region has 14 residues. CDR3 bases: TGTGCCAGCAGTTCACAGGGAAACGGGTATGGCTACACCTTC. It specifies CASSSQGNGYGYTF.

The chain couples TRBV7-3 to TRBJ2-3, with 10 nucleotides matching TRBD2. CDR1 is SGHTA, CDR2 FQGTGA, per germline. The J segment lost 5 bases and the V segment lost 5 bases, leaving 4 bases of the junction unmatched. The CDR3 spans 14 residues. The CDR3 loop is CASSPSGGGDTQYF. The CDR3 DNA reads as TGTGCCAGCAGCCCCAGCGGGGGGGGAGATACGCAGTATTTT.

This clonotype came up once. The V call is TRBV7-9, the J call TRBJ2-1; D possibly uses TRBD1 or TRBD2 (5 bases each). The CDR3 is 14 residues long. The germline V gene has CDR1 SEHNR and CDR2 FQNEAQ (reference sequence). Trimming stripped 5 bases from V and 6 bases from J, with 14 bases between. The CDR3 sequence is CASSGRLGTNEQFF. CDR3 DNA sequence: TGTGCCAGCAGCGGACGGTTAGGGACCAATGAGCAGTTCTTC.

The rearrangement uses TRBV27 and TRBJ2-4; weak D call: TRBD2 (5 bases). From germline, CDR1 is MNHEY and CDR2 SMNVEV (reference sequence). V was pared by 4 bases and J by 0 bases, with 7 bases between. The CDR3 contains 14 residues. The CDR3 coding sequence is TGTGCCAGCAGTTCTGGACTAGCCAAAAACATTCAGTACTTC. Its translation: CASSSGLAKNIQYF.

V and J are TRBV15 and TRBJ2-1; D may be TRBD1 (5 bases). This CDR3 has 11 amino acids. Trimming removed 4 bases at V and 7 bases at J, with 5 bases between. From germline, CDR1 is LNHNV and CDR2 YYDKDF (reference sequence). CDR3: CATSTGNEQFF. Written as DNA, the CDR3 is TGTGCCACCAGCACAGGGAATGAGCAGTTCTTC.

The chain is built from TRBV6-5 and TRBJ1-1; D is possibly TRBD1 (6 bases). Germline loops: CDR1 MNHEY, CDR2 SVGAGI. There are 14 residues in the CDR3. The ends were cut back, 5 bases at V and 7 bases at J, with 17 bases in the middle. The CDR3: CASSEQGWRGEAFF. The CDR3 bases are TGTGCCAGCAGTGAACAGGGTTGGCGGGGTGAAGCTTTCTTT.

This clonotype occurred a few times. This chain links TRBV7-9 with TRBJ2-7, with D maybe TRBD2 (5 bases). The CDR3 sequence is 14 residues long. V lost 2 bases and J lost 4, with 12 bases in between. Germline V gene data show CDR1 as SEHNR and CDR2 as FQNEAQ (reference sequence). CDR3 protein: CASSLLGPGYEQYF. Here the CDR3 DNA reads TGTGCCAGCAGCTTACTAGGGCCGGGATACGAGCAGTACTTC.

For the CDR3, the DNA is TGTGCCAGCAGCCATCCACGGGGGGAACAGTACCAAGAGACCCAGTACTTC. It translates to CASSHPRGEQYQETQYF. V and J are TRBV7-9 and TRBJ2-5; the match to TRBD2 covers 7 bases. CDR1 and CDR2 (germline): SEHNR, FQNEAQ (reference sequence). CDR3 size: 17 residues. The V segment lost 5 bases and the J segment 0 bases; nucleotides outside the gene matches: 12.

The chain employs TRBV15 and TRBJ2-7; tentative D call: TRBD1 (5 bases). Trimming shortened V by 0 bases and J by 4 bases, and 19 bases separated the two germline ends. The germline gives CDR1 LNHNV, CDR2 YYDKDF (reference sequence). This CDR3 region has 17 residues. The CDR3 spells CATSRDLAGQGLYEQYF. The DNA of the CDR3 is TGTGCCACCAGCAGAGATCTCGCCGGGCAGGGATTGTACGAGCAGTACTTC.

The rearrangement joins TRBV23-1 to TRBJ2-7; D remains ambiguous. TRBV23-1 is filed as an ORF, its function uncertain. CDR3 length: 14 amino acids. V lost 0 bases, J lost 1 base, and 7 bases lay in between. In DNA form, the CDR3 reads TGCGCCAGCAGTCAATCGCGAGAATCCTACGAGCAGTACTTC. Its protein is CASSQSRESYEQYF.

The chain recombines TRBV24-1 with TRBJ2-3, with TRBD1 as a possible D gene (6 bases). There are 13 residues in the CDR3. Germline V gene sequence: CDR1 KGHDR, CDR2 SFDVKD. Between the trimmed V and J ends, which lost 1 base and 6 bases, there was a span of 7 bases. CDR3 sequence reads: CATSDFQGDTQYF. The CDR3 coding sequence is TGTGCCACCAGTGATTTCCAGGGGGATACGCAGTATTTT.

This clonotype turned up a few times. The rearrangement uses TRBV29-1 and TRBJ2-7; D uncertain. The CDR3 has 13 residues. V lost 7 bases to trimming and J lost 2 bases, with 15 bases between them. CDR1 and CDR2 from the germline V gene are SQVTM and ANQGSEA. The CDR3 sequence: CSAISPATYEQYF. CDR3 coding DNA: TGCAGCGCAATTAGCCCGGCAACCTACGAGCAGTACTTC.

The chain employs TRBV7-9 and TRBJ2-2; weak D call: TRBD1 (5 bases). Trimming cost V 5 bases and J 2 bases, with 12 bases left between them. Germline CDR1 SEHNR, CDR2 FQNEAQ (reference sequence). This CDR3 region has 15 residues. CDR3 sequence: CASSTWTRNTGELFF. Here the CDR3 DNA reads TGTGCCAGCAGCACGTGGACACGAAACACCGGGGAGCTGTTTTTT.